Listed below are T cell receptor beta chains from one sample, sequenced in a study of blood T cells in healthy people across ages. TCRdb called the 5' RACE reads again in MiXCR, with one record for every CDR3 protein. The sample holds approximately 600,000 distinct CDR3 sequences, under 70% seen once. The sample was blood. These TCRs come from a man in his 60s in good health. Each CDR3 is given with its conserved first and last residue. D genes are given only for firm matches. The size field is filled for only some rows; it gives once, few, many or a size class.

>TRBV5-8|.|few|TRBJ2-4
TGTGCCAGCAGCTTCTACATGGATTTAAACATTCAGTACTTC
CASSFYMDLNIQYF
>TRBV9|TRBD1|.|TRBJ1-6
TGTGCCAGCAGCCCACAGGGGGGCTCACCCCTCCACTTT
CASSPQGGSPLHF
>TRBV28|TRBD2|.|TRBJ2-5
TGTGCCAGCACCGGACTAGCGCCAGAGACCCAGTACTTC
CASTGLAPETQYF
>TRBV5-1|TRBD2|.|TRBJ2-3
TGCGCCAGCGGGACTAGCGGGTCTAGCACAGATACGCAGTATTTT
CASGTSGSSTDTQYF
>TRBV5-1|.|.|TRBJ2-1
TGCGCCAGCACCGGGGGGCCAGAGAACAATGAGCAGTTCTTC
CASTGGPENNEQFF
>TRBV27|TRBD2|once|TRBJ2-1
TGTGCCAGCAACCCCACGGGACTAGCGGCGTATAATGAGCAGTTCTTC
CASNPTGLAAYNEQFF
>TRBV5-1|.|once|TRBJ2-7
TGCGCCAGCAGCTTGACGGGGGAAAACTACGAGCAGTACTTC
CASSLTGENYEQYF
>TRBV7-2|.|few|TRBJ2-7
TGTGCCAGCAGCCCGGGACGGATGCAGTACTTC
CASSPGRMQYF
>TRBV12-3/TRBV12-4|TRBD2|.|TRBJ2-5
TGTGCCAGCAGCCCTTGGGTTAGCGGGGGACTCAGTCAAGAGACCCAGTACTTC
CASSPWVSGGLSQETQYF
>TRBV7-8|.|.|TRBJ2-3
TGTGCCAGCAGCACCCTCTCTTCCACAGATACGCAGTATTTT
CASSTLSSTDTQYF
>TRBV24-1|.|.|TRBJ2-3
TGTGCCACCAGTGACAGGGGTCAGACAGATACGCAGTATTTT
CATSDRGQTDTQYF
>TRBV5-1|.|few|TRBJ2-6
TGCGCCAGCAGCTTGGGTCCCTACTCTGGGGCCAACGTCCTGACTTTC
CASSLGPYSGANVLTF
>TRBV4-2|.|.|TRBJ2-3
TGTGCCAGCAGCCAAGAAAGAGGGCGGACGCGGTATTTT
CASSQERGRTRYF
>TRBV10-3|TRBD1|.|TRBJ2-7
TGTGCCATAGGGACAGGGAGCGAGCAGTACTTC
CAIGTGSEQYF
>TRBV6-2/TRBV6-3|.|few|TRBJ2-7
TGTGCCAGCAGTCGCCAGGGATCCGTGCAGTACTTC
CASSRQGSVQYF
>TRBV9|.|.|TRBJ2-7
TGTGCCAGCAGCGTAGGCGGGGACGGACACGGCGAGCAGTACTTC
CASSVGGDGHGEQYF
>TRBV12-3/TRBV12-4|TRBD2|.|TRBJ2-4
TGTGCCAGCAGCCGACTGGGACTAGCGGCACACACTCAGTACTTC
CASSRLGLAAHTQYF
>TRBV18|.|.|TRBJ2-5
TGTGCCAGCTCACCACCGATACCCCAGGGCGGGTTACAAGAGACCCAGTACTTC
CASSPPIPQGGLQETQYF
>TRBV4-1|.|.|TRBJ1-4
TGCGCCAGCAGCCAGGACCGGGCCGCAACTAATGAAAAACTGTTTTTT
CASSQDRAATNEKLFF
>TRBV6-6|TRBD1|.|TRBJ1-2
TGTGCCAGCATCCTGGGACAGCCACCTAACTATGGCTACACCTTC
CASILGQPPNYGYTF
>TRBV4-2|TRBD1|.|TRBJ2-1
TGTGCCAGCAGCCAAGCAGACAGGGGGGGGAACAATGAGCAGTTCTTC
CASSQADRGGNNEQFF
>TRBV5-1|.|once|TRBJ2-7
TGCGCCAGCAGCTTGCAGTCTTCGGGTTCTTTGCCCCACGAGCAGTACTTC
CASSLQSSGSLPHEQYF
>TRBV20-1|TRBD2|.|TRBJ2-1
TGCAGTGCTAGGGGGATTACTAGCGGGGGTGAGCAGTTCTTC
CSARGITSGGEQFF
>TRBV21-1|.|.|TRBJ1-6
TGTGCCAGCAGCAAAGCGGTGAACAGCGGATGCCCAAATTCACCCCTCCACTTT
CASSKAVNSGCPNSPLHF
>TRBV29-1|TRBD1|few|TRBJ1-2
TGCAGCGCCGGGGGGGACAGGGTCCGCTACACCTTC
CSAGGDRVRYTF
>TRBV4-1|.|.|TRBJ1-1
TGCGCCAGCAGCCCCAGTGAGTCGAACACTGAAGCTTTCTTT
CASSPSESNTEAFF
>TRBV2|TRBD1|.|TRBJ2-7
TGTGCCAGCAGCGAGGACAGGGTCTCCTACGAGCAGTACTTC
CASSEDRVSYEQYF
>TRBV4-1|.|.|TRBJ2-4
TGCGCCAGCAGCCAACCCCGGGACCGCCAAGCCAAAAACATTCAGTACTTC
CASSQPRDRQAKNIQYF
>TRBV5-1|.|few|TRBJ2-5
TGCGCCAGCAGCTTGGTCGGGACGGACTCTCAAGAGACCCAGTACTTC
CASSLVGTDSQETQYF
>TRBV6-5|.|.|TRBJ2-7
TGTGCCAGCAGTTACTCTGCGGGACATTACTACGAGCAGTACTTC
CASSYSAGHYYEQYF
>TRBV20-1|.|.|TRBJ1-2
TGCAGTGCTAAGCCGGGACACAGGGTTTGGGGCTACACCTTC
CSAKPGHRVWGYTF
>TRBV24-1|.|.|TRBJ2-3
TGTGCCACAGGGGACGGCAGGCGCCCAGATACGCAGTATTTT
CATGDGRRPDTQYF
>TRBV20-1|.|.|TRBJ2-3
TGCAGTGCTAGAAGTCCCACAGATACGCAGTATTTT
CSARSPTDTQYF
>TRBV5-5|TRBD2|few|TRBJ2-5
TGTGCCAGCAGCTTGGGACTAGCGGGAACCAGAGAGACCCAGTACTTC
CASSLGLAGTRETQYF
>TRBV4-1|.|.|TRBJ1-4
TGCGCCAGCAGACAAGGAATTAGGAACGAACTTGAAAAACTGTTTTTT
CASRQGIRNELEKLFF
>TRBV9|TRBD2|.|TRBJ2-1
TGTGCCAGCAGCGTAGGGTCTAGCGGGGGCAATGAGCAGTTCTTC
CASSVGSSGGNEQFF
>TRBV6-2/TRBV6-3|.|.|TRBJ2-1
TGTGCCAGCATTCCTCGGGGGCCCTACAATGAGCAGTTCTTC
CASIPRGPYNEQFF
>TRBV20-1|.|.|TRBJ2-1
TGCAGTGCTAGAGTGGCGAGTGATGAGCAGTTCTTC
CSARVASDEQFF
>TRBV6-2/TRBV6-3|TRBD1|.|TRBJ1-2
TGTGCCAGCAGAACCGGGACAGAGTATGGCTACACCTTC
CASRTGTEYGYTF
>TRBV4-2|.|few|TRBJ2-1
TGTGCCAGCAGCCTGCGACCGCGAGAGGGAAATGAGCAGTTCTTC
CASSLRPREGNEQFF
>TRBV3-1|TRBD2|.|TRBJ2-5
TGTGCCAGCAGCCAAGATTCCCTAGCGGAAGAGACCCAGTACTTC
CASSQDSLAEETQYF
>TRBV24-1|TRBD1|.|TRBJ2-7
TGTGCCACCAGTGATGCGGCAGGGGGACACGACGAGCAGTACTTC
CATSDAAGGHDEQYF
>TRBV20-1|.|.|TRBJ1-2
TGCAGTGCCCCCATCGGGCACGGATATGGCTACACCTTC
CSAPIGHGYGYTF
>TRBV5-1|.|few|TRBJ2-5
TGCGCCAGCAGCAGGGGGACGGACCAAGAGACCCAGTACTTC
CASSRGTDQETQYF
>TRBV5-1|.|.|TRBJ2-1
TGCGCCAGCACCAACACTGGAAACAATGAGCAGTTCTTC
CASTNTGNNEQFF
>TRBV12-3/TRBV12-4|.|.|TRBJ1-2
TGTGCCAGCAGTTCTCCCAGGGATAACTATGGCTACACCTTC
CASSSPRDNYGYTF
>TRBV5-1|.|many|TRBJ1-4
TGCGCCAGCAGCTCGGATTCAACTAATGAAAAACTGTTTTTT
CASSSDSTNEKLFF
>TRBV29-1|TRBD2|.|TRBJ2-7
TGCAGCGTCGTGGGACTAGCGGTGAACTACGAGCAGTACTTC
CSVVGLAVNYEQYF
>TRBV20-1|.|.|TRBJ2-2
TGCAGTGCCCGGGGACGGGAGAACACCGGGGAGCTGTTTTTT
CSARGRENTGELFF
>TRBV18|TRBD1|few|TRBJ2-5
TGTGCCAGCTCACCGCAGGGACAGCAAGAGACCCAGTACTTC
CASSPQGQQETQYF
>TRBV20-1|TRBD2|.|TRBJ2-5
TGCAGTGCTCGGGGGGGAAGGATAGAGACCCAGTACTTC
CSARGGRIETQYF
>TRBV6-6|.|once|TRBJ2-7
TGTGCCAGCAGTTACTCGGGGGAATACGAGCAGTACTTC
CASSYSGEYEQYF